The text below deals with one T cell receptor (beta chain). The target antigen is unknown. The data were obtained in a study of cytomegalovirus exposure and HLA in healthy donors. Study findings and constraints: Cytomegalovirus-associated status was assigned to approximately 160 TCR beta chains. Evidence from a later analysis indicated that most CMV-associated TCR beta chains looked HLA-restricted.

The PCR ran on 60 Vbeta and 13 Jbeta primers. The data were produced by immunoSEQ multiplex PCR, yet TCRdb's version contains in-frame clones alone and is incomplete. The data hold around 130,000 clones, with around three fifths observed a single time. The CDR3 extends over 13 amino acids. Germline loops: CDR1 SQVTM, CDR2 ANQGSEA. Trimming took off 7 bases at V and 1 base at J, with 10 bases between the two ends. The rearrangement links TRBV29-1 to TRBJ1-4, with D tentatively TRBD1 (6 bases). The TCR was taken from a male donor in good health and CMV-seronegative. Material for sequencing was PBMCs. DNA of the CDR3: TGCAGCGCTGACAGGTTAACTAATGAAAAACTGTTTTTT. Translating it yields CSADRLTNEKLFF. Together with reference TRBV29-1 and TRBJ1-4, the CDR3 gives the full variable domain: SAVISQKPSRDICQRGTSLTIQCQVDSQVTMMFWYRQQPGQSLTLIATANQGSEATYESGFVIDKFPISRPNLTFSTLTVSNMSPEDSSIYLCSADRLTNEKLFFGSGTQLSVL.